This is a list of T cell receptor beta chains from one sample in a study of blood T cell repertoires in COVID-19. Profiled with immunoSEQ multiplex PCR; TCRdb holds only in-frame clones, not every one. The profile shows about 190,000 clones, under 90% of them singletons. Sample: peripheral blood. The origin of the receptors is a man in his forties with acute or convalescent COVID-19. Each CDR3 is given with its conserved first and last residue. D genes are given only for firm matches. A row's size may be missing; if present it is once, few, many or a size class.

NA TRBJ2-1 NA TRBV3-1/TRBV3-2 CASSQDPGVYNEQFF TGTGCCAGCAGCCAAGATCCCGGGGTTTACAATGAGCAGTTCTTC
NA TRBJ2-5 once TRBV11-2 CASSLDIFSGVAASGGTQYF TGTGCCAGCAGCTTAGATATTTTCAGTGGGGTAGCGGCGTCAGGGGGGACCCAGTACTTC
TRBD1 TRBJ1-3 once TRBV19 CASTRTGSSGNTIYF TGTGCCAGTACCCGGACAGGGAGCTCTGGAAACACCATATATTTT
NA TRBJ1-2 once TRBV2 CASRGTVPGGYTF TGTGCCAGCAGGGGAACAGTGCCGGGGGGCTACACCTTC
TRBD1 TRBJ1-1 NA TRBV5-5 CASSLEQGALTFF TGTGCCAGCAGCTTGGAACAGGGGGCGCTTACTTTCTTT
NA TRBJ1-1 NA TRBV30 CAWTYRALRGTEAFF TGTGCCTGGACTTACAGGGCCCTCCGGGGCACTGAAGCTTTCTTT
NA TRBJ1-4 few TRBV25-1 CASTRTLAEKLFF TGTGCCAGCACAAGAACCTTGGCTGAAAAACTGTTTTTT
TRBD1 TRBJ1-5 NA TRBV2 CASSRQGGANQPQHF TGTGCCAGCAGTCGACAGGGGGGAGCCAATCAGCCCCAGCATTTT
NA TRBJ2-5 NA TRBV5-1 CASSLGANEETQYF TGCGCCAGCAGCTTGGGTGCTAACGAAGAGACCCAGTACTTC
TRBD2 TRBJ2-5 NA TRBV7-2 CASSPGLAGGTQYF TGTGCCAGCAGCCCTGGACTAGCGGGGGGGACCCAGTACTTC
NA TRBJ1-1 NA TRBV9 CASSVADTEAFF TGTGCCAGCAGCGTAGCAGACACTGAAGCTTTCTTT
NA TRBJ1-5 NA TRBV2 CASSSQDSRQPQHF TGTGCCAGCAGTTCCCAGGATTCACGGCAGCCCCAGCATTTT
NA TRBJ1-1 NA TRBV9 CASSVDAGANTEAFF TGTGCCAGCAGCGTAGACGCAGGGGCGAACACTGAAGCTTTCTTT
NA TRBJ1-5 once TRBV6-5 CASSTGSQPQHF TGTGCCAGCAGCACAGGGTCTCAGCCCCAGCATTTT
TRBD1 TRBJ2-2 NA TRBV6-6 CASSGTGWTGELFF TGTGCCAGCAGTGGGACAGGGTGGACCGGGGAGCTGTTTTTT
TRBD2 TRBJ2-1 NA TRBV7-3 CASSPSRLAGEQFF TGTGCCAGCAGCCCCTCGAGGCTAGCGGGCGAGCAGTTCTTC
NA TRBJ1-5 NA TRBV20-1 CSASGLGGSQHF TGCAGTGCTAGTGGTCTGGGAGGCTCCCAGCATTTT
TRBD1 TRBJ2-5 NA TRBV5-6 CASSGTGVGETQYF TGTGCCAGCAGCGGGACAGGGGTTGGAGAGACCCAGTACTTC
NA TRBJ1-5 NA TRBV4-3 CASSQDRGSNQPQHF TGCGCCAGCAGCCAAGATCGGGGAAGCAATCAGCCCCAGCATTTT
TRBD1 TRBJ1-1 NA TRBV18 CASLEQGAGTEAFF TGTGCCAGCCTAGAACAGGGGGCCGGAACTGAAGCTTTCTTT
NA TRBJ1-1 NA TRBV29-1 CSVDVLGAVNTEAFF TGCAGCGTTGACGTTCTAGGGGCGGTTAACACTGAAGCTTTCTTT
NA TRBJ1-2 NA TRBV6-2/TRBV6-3 CASSSGGLDGYTF TGTGCCAGCAGTTCCGGGGGGTTGGATGGCTACACCTTC
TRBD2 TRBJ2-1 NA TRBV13 CASSLALSGAYNEQFF TGTGCCAGCAGCTTAGCCCTTAGCGGGGCCTACAATGAGCAGTTCTTC
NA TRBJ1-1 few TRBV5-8 CASSFSVKAFF TGTGCCAGCAGCTTTTCAGTCAAGGCTTTCTTT
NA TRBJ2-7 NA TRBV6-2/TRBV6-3 CASSRDLDAYEQYF TGTGCCAGCAGTCGGGACTTGGACGCCTACGAGCAGTACTTC
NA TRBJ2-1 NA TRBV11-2 CASSLTEYNEQFF TGTGCCAGCAGCCTTACAGAATACAATGAGCAGTTCTTC
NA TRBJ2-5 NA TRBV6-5 CASSPTLGALGTQYF TGTGCCAGCAGTCCAACGCTTGGGGCTTTGGGGACCCAGTACTTC
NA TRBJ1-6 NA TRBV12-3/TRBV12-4 CASSETANSPLHF TGTGCCAGCAGTGAGACAGCGAATTCACCCCTCCACTTT
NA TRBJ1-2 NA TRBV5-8 CASRLKGNNYGYTF TGTGCCAGCAGGCTCAAGGGGAATAACTATGGCTACACCTTC
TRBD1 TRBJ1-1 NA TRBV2 CASSPDRSTEAFF TGTGCCAGCAGTCCGGACAGGAGCACTGAAGCTTTCTTT
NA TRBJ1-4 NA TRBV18 CASSPPGTNEKLFF TGTGCCAGCTCACCCCCGGGAACTAATGAAAAACTGTTTTTT
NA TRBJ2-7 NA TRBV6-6 CASSYSGDEQYF TGTGCCAGCAGTTACTCAGGGGACGAGCAGTACTTC
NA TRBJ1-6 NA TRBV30 CAWNGLIRRYNSPLHF TGTGCCTGGAACGGACTAATACGGCGCTATAATTCACCCCTCCACTTT
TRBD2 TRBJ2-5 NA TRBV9 CASSLGLAGETQYF TGTGCCAGCAGCTTGGGACTAGCGGGGGAGACCCAGTACTTC
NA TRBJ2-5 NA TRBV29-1 CSVEWRLQETQYF TGCAGCGTTGAATGGAGGCTCCAAGAGACCCAGTACTTC
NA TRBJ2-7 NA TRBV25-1 CASSEAGRGQSYEQYF TGTGCCAGCAGTGAAGCGGGCAGGGGTCAATCCTACGAGCAGTACTTC
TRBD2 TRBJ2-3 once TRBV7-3 CASSLTASGGPLTDTQYF TGTGCCAGCAGCTTAACGGCTAGCGGGGGCCCCCTCACAGATACGCAGTATTTT
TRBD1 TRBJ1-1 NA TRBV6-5 CASSRQGSYTEAFF TGTGCCAGCAGCAGACAGGGGTCTTACACTGAAGCTTTCTTT
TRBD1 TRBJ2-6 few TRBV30 CAWHRDRGRRGANVLTF TGTGCCTGGCACCGGGACAGGGGGCGCCGAGGGGCCAACGTCCTGACTTTC
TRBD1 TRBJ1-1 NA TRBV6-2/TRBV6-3 CASSTGAIRAFF TGTGCCAGCAGCACAGGGGCCATTCGAGCTTTCTTT
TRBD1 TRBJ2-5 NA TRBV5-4 CASSDRVGETQYF TGTGCCAGCAGCGACAGGGTTGGGGAGACCCAGTACTTC
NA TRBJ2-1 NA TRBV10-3 CAISEKKGGANEQFF TGTGCCATCAGTGAGAAGAAGGGGGGGGCTAATGAGCAGTTCTTC
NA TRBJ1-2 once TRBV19 CASIDSGSGYTF TGTGCCAGTATCGACTCGGGGAGCGGCTACACCTTC
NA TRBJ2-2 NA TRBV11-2 CASSLGTLANTGELFF TGTGCCAGCAGCTTAGGGACACTCGCGAACACCGGGGAGCTGTTTTTT
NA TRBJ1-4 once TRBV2 CASSSDRLGKLFF TGTGCCAGCAGTTCCGACAGGCTCGGAAAACTGTTTTTT
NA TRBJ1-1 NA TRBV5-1 CASSFSAGQNTEAFF TGCGCCAGCAGCTTCTCGGCAGGCCAGAACACTGAAGCTTTCTTT